This T cell receptor beta chain emerged from a study of blood T cell repertoires in COVID-19. Across the study: COVID-19 samples from acute and convalescent phases originated in the United States, Italy and Spain. T cells, B-cell-depleted T cells, or PBMCs supplied cDNA or gDNA.

The cohort comprised adults aged about 18 to 100 years residing in about 25 US areas. Germline CDR1 is KGHSH and CDR2 is LQKENI. V was shortened by 3 bases and J by 9 bases, with 6 bases between the two germline ends. The CDR3 length is 11 residues. Original processing methods: Nucleated cell number was recorded as an estimate derived from reference gene primer amplification. Clones were sequenced by immunoSEQ multiplex PCR, and TCRdb holds only the in-frame ones, with some missing. D and trimming were read from the DNA, whereas the V and J calls and clone size are those reported in that table. Here the sample spans under 500,000 clones, roughly 85% being singletons.

Sequenced material: PBMCs or T cells enriched from blood (not recorded which). This chain connects TRBV18 to TRBJ2-1; D unresolved. This TCR came from a woman younger than 30 with acute COVID-19. The CDR3 coding sequence is TGTGCCAGCTCACCTCAGTCTGAGCAGTTCTTC. Translated: CASSPQSEQFF.